The following is a T cell receptor beta chain sequence with its context. This clonotype has at least ten counts. Which antigen it targets is not known. Per-base qualities were not stored, and no clone one base away is much larger. This sample is drawn from a study of blood T cells in healthy people across ages (dated by TCRdb to the mid-2010s). In terms of the full investigation: In model experiments, template switching captured about one uniquely barcoded TCR beta cDNA molecule for every two T cells. The donors were split into four age groups: young (average around 16 years), middle-aged (39), aged (approximately 60) and long-lived (more than 80). Using deep sequencing normalized with unique cDNA molecular identifiers, the study measured how TCR beta repertoire diversity changes with age. Two additional independent replicas of 1 million unique cDNA reads from the same blood draw were analyzed for two donors (one aged 18 to 30 and one aged 80 or older). To avoid experimental bias, donors of different ages were spread randomly across the sequencing lanes. Results the study describes overall, beyond this receptor: Bulk unsorted PBMC profiling prevented conclusive comparison of naive and antigen-experienced compartments. Because donor CMV infection status was unknown, age-related changes in expanded clonotypes were potentially confounded. There was a strong correlation between observed TCR beta diversity and the percentage of naive T cells measured by flow cytometry. Estimates of total diversity based on one million sequenced T cells were regarded as lower bounds and as underestimates. Compared with the aged group, the long-lived group had more naive CD4+ T cells, fewer expanded clones and increased TCR diversity, suggesting age selection. Observed TCR beta diversity per million T cells fell roughly linearly with age, and a significant reduction was already apparent by age about 43.

Systemically healthy Caucasian individuals from Russia, some 38 in total and aged roughly 6 to 100 years, were included as donors. Ten milliliters of peripheral blood were collected from each donor into EDTA-treated Vacutainer tubes. Ficoll-Paque density-gradient centrifugation was used to isolate PBMCs, with at least 6 million per sample. Trizol reagent was used to extract total RNA from PBMCs, with at least 6 micrograms per sample. The percentages of naive CD45RAhigh/CD27high T cells were determined by flow cytometry on a PBMC aliquot from every donor. To prepare the library, 5' RACE was applied. The instrument given in TCRdb is Illumina HiSeq 2500. A second about 7 to 11 cycle PCR used a sample-barcoded 5' primer and a J-beta primer mix. A unique molecular identifier was introduced onto each TCR beta cDNA molecule by a template-switch 5' adaptor carrying 12 random nucleotides. Each sample yielded at least 3 million CDR3-containing paired-end reads. First-strand cDNA was synthesized from all RNA with the Mint cDNA synthesis kit, primed by a TRBC-specific oligonucleotide. Following uracil-DNA glycosylase treatment, a first 18-cycle PCR with universal primers M1SS and BC2_uni_R was performed on all cDNA. Concerning the study's data processing: For normalization, 1 million high-quality reads, each with a distinct molecular identifier, were randomly selected from each sample. Instead of being binned into consensus sequences, reads with shared molecular identifiers were discarded. MiTCR, run with a Q25 quality threshold and the strictest error-elimination algorithm, handled CDR3 identification, clonotype clustering and error correction. A nonparametric unseen species model with Euler transformation was used to estimate a lower bound on total TCR beta diversity. Using fastp trimming at Q25 and MiXCR clonotype assembly, TCRdb reanalyzed the public sequencing data and kept in-frame beta chains. Entries are consolidated by CDR3 protein sequence, retaining the most common genes and DNA. In this record, the V and J calls reflect TCRdb's handling and not the investigators' own analysis. The sample profile shows 550,000 to 750,000 distinct CDR3 sequences; 20% to 25% of them were found once. Under 4% of the sample lies in the top ten.

This TCR was sampled from a man in his 70s in good health. Source material: blood.

The sequence in DNA is TGCAGCGGAGCGGGACACTTGAACACTGAAGCTTTCTTT. Its protein is CSGAGHLNTEAFF. The V gene is TRBV29-1 and the J gene is TRBJ1-1; a tentative D match to TRBD1 spans 6 bases. Trimming at the junction amounts to 7 bases on V and 0 bases on J, and the germline ends lie 12 bases apart. The germline V gene encodes CDR1 SQVTM and CDR2 ANQGSEA. From the cysteine through the phenylalanine, the CDR3 covers 13 amino acids. Kept here is only the CDR3 DNA, which spans 39 bases and is read in frame from base 1.